This TCR beta chain stems from a study of Graves' ophthalmopathy and Graves' hyperthyroidism. General study results and limits: Most expanded clonotypes from thyroid (those above 0.001 frequency) were also found in blood. Ophthalmopathy progression cases were predicted by the model with roughly 68% sensitivity and about 72% specificity.

V lost 1 base and J lost 1, with 4 bases in between. The CDR3 has 13 residues. RNA transcripts served as template for amplifying TCR beta CDR3 sequences. HTBI-primed RT-PCR formed the first round, and a multiplex PCR formed the second. TCRdb used MiXCR to reprocess the multiplex PCR reads, holding one entry per CDR3 protein. The sample includes roughly 230,000 distinct CDR3 sequences, about 22% of them seen just once. This clonotype was observed at least ten times. Its antigen remains unidentified. The sequencing input was peripheral blood. The sequence was collected from a woman between 50 and 59 years old with Graves' ophthalmopathy. The V gene is TRBV12-3 or TRBV12-4, the J gene TRBJ1-2; D unresolved. CDR3 protein: CASSLGHNYGYTF. The CDR3 region has the DNA TGTGCCAGCAGTTTAGGACATAACTATGGCTACACCTTC.